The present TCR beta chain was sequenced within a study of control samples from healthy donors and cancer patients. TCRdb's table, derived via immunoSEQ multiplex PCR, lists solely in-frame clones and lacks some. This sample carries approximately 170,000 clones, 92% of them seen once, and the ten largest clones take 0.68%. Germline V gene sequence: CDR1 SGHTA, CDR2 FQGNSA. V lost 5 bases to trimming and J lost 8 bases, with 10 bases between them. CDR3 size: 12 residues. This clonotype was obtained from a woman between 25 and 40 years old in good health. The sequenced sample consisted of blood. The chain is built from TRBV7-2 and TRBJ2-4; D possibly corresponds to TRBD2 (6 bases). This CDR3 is CASSPTRDIQYF. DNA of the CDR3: TGTGCCAGCAGCCCGACTAGAGACATTCAGTACTTC.